The text below deals with one T cell receptor beta chain. Which antigen it targets is not known. Base qualities were left out, and no much larger clone turns up one base away. The sample belongs to a study of graft-versus-host responses after intestinal transplantation (dated by TCRdb to the early 2020s). The study in broad terms: The transplants that recipients got were multivisceral, liver-intestinal, or isolated intestinal. Rather than going through the commercial service, samples from a few later patients were sequenced in-house on an Illumina MiSeq and processed with MiXCR. Donor T cell macrochimerism was defined as a peak of at least 4% donor T cells among recipient peripheral blood mononuclear cells. Alloreactive clones were identified by sequencing pre-transplant mixed lymphocyte reaction products and comparing them with unstimulated pre-transplant donor and recipient T cells. After intestinal transplantation, graft-versus-host and host-versus-graft alloreactive T cell clones in the graft, circulation and bone marrow were tracked using bulk TCR-beta CDR3 sequencing. All recipients received anti-thymocyte globulin induction followed by maintenance tacrolimus and steroids for approximately 3 years. Of the approximately 25 intestinal transplant recipients enrolled in the cohort, one of whom was a retransplant, a few patients without pretransplant specimens were excluded.

The library was generated by the immunoSEQ multiplex PCR assay. For most patients, high-throughput TCR-beta CDR3 sequencing of genomic DNA was performed by Adaptive Biotechnologies. The authors' pipeline ran thus. TCR sequencing data for around 20 patients were retrieved from Adaptive's ImmunoSEQ software; a few other patients were processed with MiXCR and VDJtools. CDR3 nucleotide sequences shared between donor and recipient were removed because their origin could not be assigned. Alloreactive clones required at least 2-fold expansion over unstimulated cells and minimum CFSE-low frequency of 0.002% (template counts) or 0.001% (read counts). Mappable clones were those detected in sequenced pre-transplant spleen, lymph node, or MLR CFSE-low populations of the donor or recipient. The cumulative frequency of alloreactive clones was calculated as a percentage of all sequences, weighted by copy number. TCRdb took over this immuneACCESS table, retaining in-frame rearrangements with V and J assigned. Such tables are incomplete; in checked studies, under half of the missing clones stem from an unresolved V gene, and the remainder is unexplained. V and J calls and clone size are given by that table; D and trimming were obtained from the DNA. Counted in this sample were about 19,000 clones; 80% to 95% of them appeared once. Roughly 1.9% of the sample belongs to the ten largest clones.

In the first month after transplant, blood samples were collected up to 4 times, and after that at least monthly when available. The paper as a whole reports these results and caveats: In patients with donor T cell macrochimerism, the allografts had high GvH to HvG T cell clonal ratios. Conclusions were limited by the relatively low number and heterogeneity of intestinal transplant patients. Early after transplant, peak levels of circulating GvH clones were associated with declines in HvG clones. GvH clones turned up in recipient bone marrow, with some appearing earlier in ileal mucosa or blood, a pattern consistent with an intestinal mucosal origin.

In the germline V gene, CDR1 corresponds to MDHEN and CDR2 to SYDVKM. The CDR3, cysteine through phenylalanine, is 14 amino acids long. Only the CDR3 part of the read is kept: 42 bases, read in frame from the first base. The germline ends are 12 bases apart after V is trimmed by 6 bases and J by 4 bases. The receptor's source is a human patient who received an intestinal transplant, so some T cells may come from the graft donor. The chain employs TRBV28 and TRBJ2-2, and the D gene may be TRBD1, 5 bases matching. The sequenced sample was PBMCs, obtained 350 to 400 days after transplant. CDR3 protein: CASSPTGFTGELFF. The DNA reads as follows: TGTGCCAGCAGCCCTACAGGATTCACCGGGGAGCTGTTTTTT.